This TCR beta chain emerged from a study of vaccination and CD4 T cells after COVID-19. About the research overall: Drawing of post-COVID samples took place a median roughly 100 days after diagnosis (range 35 to 161).

Losses at the gene ends were 4 bases for V and 1 base for J; bases not matched to a gene: 12. CDR3 length equals 17 residues. Once obtained from cultured CD4+ T cells, the DNA was sequenced using the Oncomine TCR Beta short-read assay. Cultured CD4+ T cells were the source of extracted genomic DNA. TCRdb analysed the PCR reads with MiXCR anew, one entry per CDR3 protein. The table lists 8,000 to 10,000 distinct CDR3 sequences, around 50% of them singletons. Treatment given: roughly 10-day PBMC culture with coronavirus spike peptide pools or control peptides (ViraFEST assay). Regarding this clonotype: The antigen is not known.

This chain connects TRBV12-3 or TRBV12-4 to TRBJ1-1; 7 nucleotides align to TRBD1. The receptor was isolated from a human donor who had recovered from COVID-19. Sequencing used CD4+ T cells from blood, cultured in vitro. DNA for the CDR3: TGTGCCAGCAGTTGGGACAGCTTATTCAACCGGAACACTGAAGCTTTCTTT. Its translation is CASSWDSLFNRNTEAFF.